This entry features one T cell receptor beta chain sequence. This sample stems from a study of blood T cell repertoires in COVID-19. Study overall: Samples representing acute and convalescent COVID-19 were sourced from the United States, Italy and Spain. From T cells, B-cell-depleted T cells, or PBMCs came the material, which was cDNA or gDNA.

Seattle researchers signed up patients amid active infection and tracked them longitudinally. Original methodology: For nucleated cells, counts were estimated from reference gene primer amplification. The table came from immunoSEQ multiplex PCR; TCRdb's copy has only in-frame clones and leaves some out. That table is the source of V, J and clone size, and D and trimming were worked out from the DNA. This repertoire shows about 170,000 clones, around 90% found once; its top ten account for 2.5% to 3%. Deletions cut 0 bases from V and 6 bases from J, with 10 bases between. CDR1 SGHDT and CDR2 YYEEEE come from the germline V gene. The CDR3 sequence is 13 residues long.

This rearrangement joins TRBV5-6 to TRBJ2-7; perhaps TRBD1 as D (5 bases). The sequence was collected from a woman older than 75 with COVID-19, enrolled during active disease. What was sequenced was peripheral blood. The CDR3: CASSLEVRGEQYF. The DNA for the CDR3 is TGTGCCAGCAGCTTGGAAGTAAGGGGCGAGCAGTACTTC.